This is a list of T cell receptor beta chains from one sample in a study of T-cell memory formation after mild COVID-19. One entry per CDR3 protein, called by TCRdb with MiXCR from the 5' RACE reads. In the table there are approximately 410,000 distinct CDR3 sequences, less than 25% of which are singletons. The sequenced sample consisted of PBMCs or a T cell subset sorted from them (not recorded which). Receptors originate from an adult woman who had mild COVID-19 (a few samples of this study predate the infection). Cell type and time point are not known. The CDR3 runs from the conserved cysteine through the conserved F or W. D genes are given only for firm matches. Clone size is not always given. Where it is, it says once, few, many or a class for expanded clones.

V gene: TRBV7-9; clone size: NA; D gene: TRBD2; J gene: TRBJ2-6; CDR3 protein: CASSLVAGGVSGANVLTF; CDR3 DNA: TGTGCCAGCAGCTTAGTTGCGGGGGGAGTCTCTGGGGCCAACGTCCTGACTTTC
V gene: TRBV5-5; clone size: NA; D gene: NA; J gene: TRBJ1-1; CDR3 protein: CASSLGRGWTEAFF; CDR3 DNA: TGTGCCAGCAGCTTGGGACGGGGGTGGACTGAAGCTTTCTTT
V gene: TRBV5-5; clone size: few; D gene: NA; J gene: TRBJ1-2; CDR3 protein: CASSLSLQGGYTF; CDR3 DNA: TGTGCCAGCAGCTTGAGCCTCCAGGGGGGCTACACCTTC
V gene: TRBV19; clone size: NA; D gene: NA; J gene: TRBJ1-1; CDR3 protein: CASSPPGAVAEAFF; CDR3 DNA: TGTGCCAGTAGTCCCCCCGGGGCTGTCGCTGAAGCTTTCTTT
V gene: TRBV5-1; clone size: few; D gene: TRBD2; J gene: TRBJ2-5; CDR3 protein: CASSLVGGLYQETQYF; CDR3 DNA: TGCGCCAGCAGCTTGGTTGGGGGACTATACCAAGAGACCCAGTACTTC
V gene: TRBV14; clone size: few; D gene: TRBD2; J gene: TRBJ2-7; CDR3 protein: CASSEGLALAYEQYF; CDR3 DNA: TGTGCCAGCAGCGAAGGACTAGCGTTAGCCTACGAGCAGTACTTC
V gene: TRBV20-1; clone size: many; D gene: NA; J gene: TRBJ2-3; CDR3 protein: CSGTGPGTQYF; CDR3 DNA: TGCAGTGGGACCGGGCCAGGTACGCAGTATTTT
V gene: TRBV7-9; clone size: few; D gene: NA; J gene: TRBJ1-2; CDR3 protein: CASSLDGAGYTF; CDR3 DNA: TGTGCCAGCAGCTTAGACGGGGCAGGCTACACCTTC
V gene: TRBV4-2; clone size: few; D gene: TRBD1; J gene: TRBJ1-2; CDR3 protein: CASTSETGNDYTF; CDR3 DNA: TGTGCCAGCACCTCCGAGACAGGGAATGACTACACCTTC
V gene: TRBV7-8; clone size: NA; D gene: NA; J gene: TRBJ2-7; CDR3 protein: CASSPGQTSSYEQYF; CDR3 DNA: TGTGCCAGCAGCCCGGGACAGACTAGCTCCTACGAGCAGTACTTC
V gene: TRBV6-6; clone size: few; D gene: NA; J gene: TRBJ2-3; CDR3 protein: CASSYFPSTDTQYF; CDR3 DNA: TGTGCCAGCAGTTACTTCCCTAGCACAGATACGCAGTATTTT
V gene: TRBV27; clone size: NA; D gene: NA; J gene: TRBJ2-1; CDR3 protein: CASSLIGTSSYNEQFF; CDR3 DNA: TGTGCCAGCAGTTTAATCGGGACGAGCTCCTACAATGAGCAGTTCTTC
V gene: TRBV12-3/TRBV12-4; clone size: NA; D gene: NA; J gene: TRBJ1-1; CDR3 protein: CASSFPRAEAFF; CDR3 DNA: TGTGCCAGCAGTTTTCCCAGGGCTGAAGCTTTCTTT
V gene: TRBV2; clone size: NA; D gene: TRBD1; J gene: TRBJ2-5; CDR3 protein: CASAGTANAQYF; CDR3 DNA: TGTGCCAGCGCCGGGACAGCGAATGCCCAGTACTTC
V gene: TRBV7-6; clone size: NA; D gene: NA; J gene: TRBJ1-6; CDR3 protein: CASSRGGVSYNSPLHF; CDR3 DNA: TGTGCCAGCAGCCGTGGGGGTGTCTCCTATAATTCACCCCTCCACTTT
V gene: TRBV24-1; clone size: few; D gene: TRBD1; J gene: TRBJ2-7; CDR3 protein: CATSSSTGAIYEQYF; CDR3 DNA: TGTGCCACCAGTAGCTCCACAGGGGCGATCTACGAGCAGTACTTC
V gene: TRBV19; clone size: NA; D gene: TRBD2; J gene: TRBJ2-7; CDR3 protein: CASSPWGGEQYF; CDR3 DNA: TGTGCCAGTAGCCCTTGGGGGGGTGAGCAGTACTTC
V gene: TRBV5-1; clone size: NA; D gene: NA; J gene: TRBJ2-3; CDR3 protein: CASSLMQGGDTQYF; CDR3 DNA: TGCGCCAGCAGCTTGATGCAGGGTGGAGATACGCAGTATTTT
V gene: TRBV5-1; clone size: NA; D gene: NA; J gene: TRBJ2-3; CDR3 protein: CASSLSRADTQYF; CDR3 DNA: TGCGCCAGCAGCTTGTCGCGGGCCGATACGCAGTATTTT
V gene: TRBV10-3; clone size: NA; D gene: NA; J gene: TRBJ2-7; CDR3 protein: CAISSGGGEQYF; CDR3 DNA: TGTGCCATCAGCTCCGGGGGCGGCGAGCAGTACTTC
V gene: TRBV9; clone size: NA; D gene: NA; J gene: TRBJ2-7; CDR3 protein: CASSVASRGNEQYF; CDR3 DNA: TGTGCCAGCAGCGTCGCCTCCCGAGGCAACGAGCAGTACTTC
V gene: TRBV5-1; clone size: few; D gene: NA; J gene: TRBJ2-3; CDR3 protein: CASSLAFSGTDTQYF; CDR3 DNA: TGCGCCAGCAGCTTGGCCTTCTCGGGCACAGATACGCAGTATTTT
V gene: TRBV5-6; clone size: NA; D gene: NA; J gene: TRBJ2-7; CDR3 protein: CASRAGFQGLYEQYF; CDR3 DNA: TGTGCCAGCAGGGCTGGGTTTCAAGGTCTCTACGAGCAGTACTTC
V gene: TRBV25-1; clone size: NA; D gene: NA; J gene: TRBJ1-2; CDR3 protein: CASSEQGPNYGYTF; CDR3 DNA: TGTGCCAGCAGTGAGCAGGGCCCCAACTATGGCTACACCTTC
V gene: TRBV7-6; clone size: few; D gene: TRBD1; J gene: TRBJ2-7; CDR3 protein: CASSSPGQGPYEQYF; CDR3 DNA: TGTGCCAGCAGCTCGCCGGGACAGGGGCCCTACGAGCAGTACTTC
V gene: TRBV7-9; clone size: NA; D gene: TRBD1; J gene: TRBJ1-2; CDR3 protein: CASSPRDRERSYTF; CDR3 DNA: TGTGCCAGCAGCCCCAGGGACAGGGAAAGGAGCTACACCTTC
V gene: TRBV6-5; clone size: NA; D gene: TRBD1; J gene: TRBJ2-1; CDR3 protein: CASSYRDRSYNEQFF; CDR3 DNA: TGTGCCAGCAGTTACCGGGACAGGTCCTACAATGAGCAGTTCTTC
V gene: TRBV24-1; clone size: few; D gene: TRBD2; J gene: TRBJ2-7; CDR3 protein: CATSSREGTHEQYF; CDR3 DNA: TGTGCCACCAGTAGCCGGGAGGGCACCCACGAGCAGTACTTC
V gene: TRBV12-3/TRBV12-4; clone size: NA; D gene: NA; J gene: TRBJ2-7; CDR3 protein: CASSLAGQPNYEQYF; CDR3 DNA: TGTGCCAGCAGTTTAGCTGGGCAGCCCAACTACGAGCAGTACTTC
V gene: TRBV24-1; clone size: few; D gene: TRBD2; J gene: TRBJ2-1; CDR3 protein: CATSDLPSGDEQFF; CDR3 DNA: TGTGCCACCAGTGATTTGCCTAGCGGGGATGAGCAGTTCTTC
V gene: TRBV30; clone size: few; D gene: NA; J gene: TRBJ1-2; CDR3 protein: CAWSIAGESYGYTF; CDR3 DNA: TGTGCCTGGAGTATAGCAGGTGAAAGCTATGGCTACACCTTC
V gene: TRBV6-2/TRBV6-3; clone size: NA; D gene: TRBD1; J gene: TRBJ2-3; CDR3 protein: CASSYGGDRGRYF; CDR3 DNA: TGTGCCAGCAGTTACGGGGGGGACAGGGGACGGTATTTT
V gene: TRBV5-1; clone size: NA; D gene: NA; J gene: TRBJ2-5; CDR3 protein: CASSFWGLETQYF; CDR3 DNA: TGCGCCAGCAGCTTTTGGGGACTCGAGACCCAGTACTTC
V gene: TRBV12-3/TRBV12-4; clone size: few; D gene: TRBD1; J gene: TRBJ2-2; CDR3 protein: CASSSPGQGNTGELFF; CDR3 DNA: TGTGCCAGCAGTTCGCCGGGACAGGGGAACACCGGGGAGCTGTTTTTT
V gene: TRBV29-1; clone size: few; D gene: TRBD2; J gene: TRBJ2-3; CDR3 protein: CSVAAGTTDTQYF; CDR3 DNA: TGCAGCGTTGCAGCGGGGACCACAGATACGCAGTATTTT
V gene: TRBV2; clone size: few; D gene: NA; J gene: TRBJ1-6; CDR3 protein: CASRPDNSPLHF; CDR3 DNA: TGTGCCAGCAGACCGGACAATTCACCCCTCCACTTT
V gene: TRBV29-1; clone size: few; D gene: NA; J gene: TRBJ2-1; CDR3 protein: CSVEWRNNEQFF; CDR3 DNA: TGCAGCGTTGAATGGCGAAACAATGAGCAGTTCTTC
V gene: TRBV20-1; clone size: few; D gene: TRBD2; J gene: TRBJ2-2; CDR3 protein: CSARGGREENTGELFF; CDR3 DNA: TGCAGTGCTAGAGGGGGGAGGGAGGAGAACACCGGGGAGCTGTTTTTT
V gene: TRBV6-2/TRBV6-3; clone size: NA; D gene: NA; J gene: TRBJ2-1; CDR3 protein: CASSPQGQIGEQFF; CDR3 DNA: TGTGCCAGCAGCCCTCAAGGGCAGATCGGTGAGCAGTTCTTC
V gene: TRBV19; clone size: few; D gene: TRBD2; J gene: TRBJ2-4; CDR3 protein: CASSKLAGVAKNIQYF; CDR3 DNA: TGTGCCAGTAGTAAACTAGCGGGAGTAGCCAAAAACATTCAGTACTTC
V gene: TRBV18; clone size: NA; D gene: NA; J gene: TRBJ2-1; CDR3 protein: CASSPPEVDEQFF; CDR3 DNA: TGTGCCAGCTCACCACCCGAGGTCGATGAGCAGTTCTTC
V gene: TRBV5-6; clone size: few; D gene: NA; J gene: TRBJ1-5; CDR3 protein: CASSLKKQPQHF; CDR3 DNA: TGTGCCAGCAGCTTGAAGAAGCAGCCCCAGCATTTT
V gene: TRBV7-2; clone size: NA; D gene: TRBD2; J gene: TRBJ2-3; CDR3 protein: CATSGGPLTSGSSTDTQYF; CDR3 DNA: TGTGCCACCTCCGGGGGACCTCTTACTAGCGGGAGTTCGACAGATACGCAGTATTTT
V gene: TRBV4-1; clone size: NA; D gene: NA; J gene: TRBJ2-3; CDR3 protein: CASSQVQGGPPSTDTQYF; CDR3 DNA: TGCGCCAGCAGCCAAGTTCAGGGGGGTCCCCCGAGCACAGATACGCAGTATTTT
V gene: TRBV5-1; clone size: many; D gene: NA; J gene: TRBJ1-1; CDR3 protein: CASSLWVQNTEAFF; CDR3 DNA: TGCGCCAGCAGCTTATGGGTCCAGAACACTGAAGCTTTCTTT
V gene: TRBV6-2/TRBV6-3; clone size: few; D gene: TRBD1; J gene: TRBJ2-1; CDR3 protein: CASTNRDREGGQFF; CDR3 DNA: TGTGCCAGCACCAACCGGGACAGGGAAGGTGGGCAGTTCTTC
V gene: TRBV10-3; clone size: NA; D gene: TRBD1; J gene: TRBJ2-7; CDR3 protein: CAISEDRAGWTYEQYF; CDR3 DNA: TGTGCCATCAGTGAGGACAGGGCAGGTTGGACCTACGAGCAGTACTTC
V gene: TRBV7-6; clone size: NA; D gene: NA; J gene: TRBJ2-3; CDR3 protein: CASSNPDTQYF; CDR3 DNA: TGTGCCAGCAGCAATCCGGATACGCAGTATTTT
V gene: TRBV3-1; clone size: few; D gene: TRBD2; J gene: TRBJ2-5; CDR3 protein: CASSPTSGSGYF; CDR3 DNA: TGTGCCAGCAGCCCCACCAGCGGGAGTGGGTACTTC
V gene: TRBV7-9; clone size: NA; D gene: TRBD1; J gene: TRBJ2-3; CDR3 protein: CASSLGAGGLDTQYF; CDR3 DNA: TGTGCCAGCAGCTTAGGGGCAGGGGGCCTTGATACGCAGTATTTT
V gene: TRBV10-3; clone size: NA; D gene: TRBD1; J gene: TRBJ1-6; CDR3 protein: CAISDRDSSYNSPLHF; CDR3 DNA: TGTGCCATCAGTGACCGGGACAGCTCCTATAATTCACCCCTCCACTTT
V gene: TRBV7-9; clone size: few; D gene: TRBD1; J gene: TRBJ1-3; CDR3 protein: CASSLGQGERNTIYF; CDR3 DNA: TGTGCCAGCAGCTTAGGCCAGGGGGAAAGAAACACCATATATTTT